The 5 T cell receptor beta chains below all came from one sample that was sequenced in a study of graft-versus-host responses after intestinal transplantation. No antigen is known for these receptors. Data came from immunoSEQ multiplex PCR; TCRdb stores just in-frame clones and leaves some out. This sample has about 93,000 clones; over 80% occur once, and the top ten carry 0.45% to 0.6%. The specimen was unstimulated CD8+ T cells sorted from spleen or lymph node cells, collected before intestinal transplant. These TCRs come from a human donor who received an intestinal transplant.

The CDR3 DNA follows: TGTGCCAGCAGCCGGCGGGGGGCCGAGGACACTGAAGCTTTCTTT. Translating gives CASSRRGAEDTEAFF. This sequence joins TRBV14 and TRBJ1-1; possibly TRBD1 for D (6 bases). The CDR3 totals 15 residues. CDR1 and CDR2 from the germline V gene are SGHDN and FVKESK. V was cut by 4 bases and J by 3 bases, with 15 bases left in between. Full variable domain (rest looked up from reference TRBV14 and TRBJ1-1): EAGVTQFPSHSVIEKGQTVTLRCDPISGHDNLYWYRRVMGKEIKFLLHFVKESKQDESGMPNNRFLAERTGGTYSTLKVQPAELEDSGVYFCASSRRGAEDTEAFFGQGTRLTVV.

V is TRBV13 and J is TRBJ2-7, with 11 positions matching TRBD2. V lost 0 bases and J lost 3; bases outside the gene matches: 4. Germline-derived CDR1 and CDR2 are PRHDT and FYEKMQ (reference sequence). The CDR3 consists of 16 residues. The CDR3 here is CASSLGLAGEFYEQYF. The CDR3 DNA reads TGTGCCAGCAGCTTAGGACTAGCGGGAGAGTTCTACGAGCAGTACTTC.

This chain links TRBV15 with TRBJ2-1; TRBD1 matches 7 bases. The CDR3 runs 13 residues. J gave up 12 bases and V 8 bases, and 13 bases lay outside the gene matches. CDR1 LNHNV and CDR2 YYDKDF come from the germline V gene (reference sequence). The CDR3 reads CATAEEANRGQFF. The CDR3 nucleotides read TGTGCCACCGCGGAGGAGGCCAACAGGGGGCAGTTCTTC.

This rearrangement joins TRBV12-5 to TRBJ1-1, with 10 bases fitting TRBD1. V was pared by 0 bases and J by 5 bases, with 3 bases of the junction left unmatched. Germline CDR1 and CDR2: LGHNT and FRNRAP. The CDR3 length is 15 residues. DNA of the CDR3: TGTGCTAGTGGTTTGGTGACAGGGGGCCGGACTGAAGCTTTCTTT. This sequence encodes CASGLVTGGRTEAFF.

The rearrangement joins TRBV4-1 to TRBJ2-1, with 7 bases fitting TRBD2. CDR1 and CDR2 from the germline V gene are MGHRA and YSYEKL. The CDR3 has 13 amino acids. The trim removed 1 base at V and 8 bases at J, leaving 2 bases unmatched. Written as DNA, the CDR3 is TGCGCCAGCAGCCAAGGACTAGCCTATGAGCAGTTCTTC. The encoded protein is CASSQGLAYEQFF.